This is a list of T cell receptor beta chains from one sample in a study of blood T cell repertoires in COVID-19. The table came from immunoSEQ multiplex PCR; TCRdb's copy has only in-frame clones and leaves some out. The repertoire holds under 80,000 clones, with more than 85% as singletons. The sequenced sample consisted of peripheral blood. All receptors come from an older man with acute or convalescent COVID-19. The CDR3 runs from the conserved cysteine through the conserved F or W. Fields, in order: V gene, clone size, D gene, J gene, CDR3 protein, CDR3 DNA. D genes are given only for firm matches. A row's size may be missing; if present it is once, few, many or a size class.

V gene: TRBV29-1
clone size: NA
D gene: NA
J gene: TRBJ1-2
CDR3 protein: CSVEFIGAYYGYTF
CDR3 DNA: TGCAGCGTTGAGTTTATAGGGGCCTACTATGGCTACACCTTC

V gene: TRBV12-3/TRBV12-4
clone size: NA
D gene: NA
J gene: TRBJ2-7
CDR3 protein: CASSTRRVYEQYF
CDR3 DNA: TGTGCCAGCAGTACACGCAGGGTCTACGAGCAGTACTTC

V gene: TRBV10-3
clone size: NA
D gene: TRBD1
J gene: TRBJ2-3
CDR3 protein: CAISETAGTGQYF
CDR3 DNA: TGTGCCATCAGTGAGACTGCGGGGACAGGGCAGTATTTT

V gene: TRBV25-1
clone size: once
D gene: TRBD2
J gene: TRBJ2-1
CDR3 protein: CASSERGTSGSNEQFF
CDR3 DNA: TGTGCCAGCAGTGAACGGGGGACTAGCGGGTCTAATGAGCAGTTCTTC

V gene: TRBV3-1/TRBV3-2
clone size: NA
D gene: TRBD1
J gene: TRBJ1-1
CDR3 protein: CASSQGTGFAEAFF
CDR3 DNA: TGTGCCAGCAGCCAAGGGACAGGGTTCGCTGAAGCTTTCTTT

V gene: TRBV10-1
clone size: NA
D gene: NA
J gene: TRBJ2-3
CDR3 protein: CASCRSTDTQYF
CDR3 DNA: TGCGCCAGCTGTCGGAGCACAGATACGCAGTATTTT

V gene: TRBV24-1
clone size: NA
D gene: TRBD1
J gene: TRBJ2-7
CDR3 protein: CATTRQGNYEQYF
CDR3 DNA: TGTGCCACCACCCGACAGGGAAACTACGAGCAGTACTTC

V gene: TRBV10-1
clone size: NA
D gene: TRBD2
J gene: TRBJ2-2
CDR3 protein: CASSDPGLAGPNTGELFF
CDR3 DNA: TGCGCCAGCAGTGACCCGGGACTAGCGGGGCCGAACACCGGGGAGCTGTTTTTT

V gene: TRBV5-1
clone size: NA
D gene: NA
J gene: TRBJ2-5
CDR3 protein: CASSSGELETQYF
CDR3 DNA: TGCGCCAGCAGCTCTGGGGAGCTGGAGACCCAGTACTTC

V gene: TRBV19
clone size: NA
D gene: TRBD1
J gene: TRBJ1-4
CDR3 protein: CASRPGTGGAFHEKLFF
CDR3 DNA: TGTGCCAGTAGACCTGGGACAGGGGGCGCGTTCCATGAAAAACTGTTTTTT

V gene: TRBV30
clone size: medium-sized
D gene: TRBD1
J gene: TRBJ1-6
CDR3 protein: CAWGQNNSPLHF
CDR3 DNA: TGTGCTTGGGGACAGAATAATTCACCCCTCCACTTT

V gene: TRBV27
clone size: NA
D gene: NA
J gene: TRBJ2-1
CDR3 protein: CASRNSQGSYNEQFF
CDR3 DNA: TGTGCCAGCAGGAATAGCCAGGGTTCCTACAATGAGCAGTTCTTC

V gene: TRBV19
clone size: NA
D gene: NA
J gene: TRBJ1-3
CDR3 protein: CAVLQNSGNTIYF
CDR3 DNA: TGTGCCGTCCTACAGAACTCTGGAAACACCATATATTTT

V gene: TRBV7-8
clone size: NA
D gene: TRBD2
J gene: TRBJ2-7
CDR3 protein: CASSLGGRLAEASYEQYF
CDR3 DNA: TGTGCCAGCAGCTTAGGGGGAAGACTAGCGGAGGCCTCCTACGAGCAGTACTTC

V gene: TRBV5-1
clone size: NA
D gene: TRBD1
J gene: TRBJ2-7
CDR3 protein: CASSYQTQTGTGLVEQYF
CDR3 DNA: TGCGCCAGCAGCTACCAAACTCAAACCGGGACAGGGCTCGTCGAGCAGTACTTC

V gene: TRBV27
clone size: once
D gene: NA
J gene: TRBJ2-2
CDR3 protein: CASTLGNTGELFF
CDR3 DNA: TGTGCCAGCACCCTAGGGAACACCGGGGAGCTGTTTTTT

V gene: TRBV9
clone size: NA
D gene: NA
J gene: TRBJ2-1
CDR3 protein: CASSQGPGYNEQFF
CDR3 DNA: TGTGCCAGCAGCCAGGGCCCAGGGTACAATGAGCAGTTCTTC

V gene: TRBV7-6
clone size: NA
D gene: TRBD2
J gene: TRBJ2-7
CDR3 protein: CASSTGLTRYEQYF
CDR3 DNA: TGTGCCAGCAGCACGGGACTAACTCGCTACGAGCAGTACTTC

V gene: TRBV7-9
clone size: NA
D gene: NA
J gene: TRBJ2-3
CDR3 protein: CASSPQGGRVADTQYF
CDR3 DNA: TGTGCCAGCAGCCCGCAAGGGGGGAGGGTAGCAGATACGCAGTATTTT

V gene: TRBV2
clone size: NA
D gene: NA
J gene: TRBJ1-6
CDR3 protein: CASSGQGDSPLHF
CDR3 DNA: TGTGCCAGCAGTGGTCAGGGTGATTCACCCCTCCACTTT

V gene: TRBV13
clone size: NA
D gene: TRBD2
J gene: TRBJ2-2
CDR3 protein: CASREVGANTGELFF
CDR3 DNA: TGTGCCAGCCGGGAGGTGGGGGCGAACACCGGGGAGCTGTTTTTT

V gene: TRBV24-1
clone size: NA
D gene: NA
J gene: TRBJ2-7
CDR3 protein: CATSDSAGTGTYEQYF
CDR3 DNA: TGTGCCACCAGTGATTCGGCCGGGACTGGGACCTACGAGCAGTACTTC

V gene: TRBV28
clone size: NA
D gene: TRBD2
J gene: TRBJ2-7
CDR3 protein: CASRTSGPSYEQYF
CDR3 DNA: TGTGCCAGCAGAACTAGCGGACCCTCCTACGAGCAGTACTTC

V gene: TRBV19
clone size: NA
D gene: NA
J gene: TRBJ1-3
CDR3 protein: CASSIRQGASGNTIYF
CDR3 DNA: TGTGCCAGTAGTATCAGGCAGGGTGCGTCTGGAAACACCATATATTTT

V gene: TRBV15
clone size: NA
D gene: NA
J gene: TRBJ2-6
CDR3 protein: CATSRDRTGANVLTF
CDR3 DNA: TGTGCCACCAGCAGAGACAGAACTGGGGCCAACGTCCTGACTTTC

V gene: TRBV5-4
clone size: once
D gene: NA
J gene: TRBJ2-6
CDR3 protein: CASSLGFAISGANVLTF
CDR3 DNA: TGTGCCAGCAGCTTGGGTTTTGCGATCTCTGGGGCCAACGTCCTGACTTTC

V gene: TRBV25-1
clone size: NA
D gene: NA
J gene: TRBJ1-1
CDR3 protein: CASSDSLQRGTEAFF
CDR3 DNA: TGTGCCAGCAGTGACTCTCTCCAAAGGGGGACTGAAGCTTTCTTT

V gene: TRBV3-1/TRBV3-2
clone size: NA
D gene: TRBD1
J gene: TRBJ1-1
CDR3 protein: CASSQVGGGRGAFF
CDR3 DNA: TGTGCCAGCAGCCAAGTCGGAGGAGGCAGGGGGGCTTTCTTT

V gene: TRBV2
clone size: NA
D gene: TRBD2
J gene: TRBJ2-5
CDR3 protein: CASKLMDGSGGRKETQYF
CDR3 DNA: TGTGCCAGCAAGCTGATGGATGGGAGCGGGGGAAGAAAAGAGACCCAGTACTTC